The text below deals with one T cell receptor (beta chain). Its antigen is still unknown. No base quality values were provided; no much bigger clone lies one nucleotide off. Between the V and J ends, shortened by 5 bases and 1 base respectively, the junction contains 14 bases. The CDR3 runs 15 residues from the cysteine to the phenylalanine. Just CDR3 DNA is preserved here, 45 bases in frame from base 1. Per the germline V gene (reference sequence), LNHDA is the CDR1 and SQIVND is the CDR2. Library preparation used the immunoSEQ multiplex PCR assay. As stored in TCRdb, this immuneACCESS dataset retains in-frame rearrangements with V and J assigned. A fraction of the clones does not appear; measured against another copy, unresolved V genes explain less than half of the discrepancy, and the remainder lacks a known reason. For this sample there are hundreds of clones; 90% appear just once. Around 5% of the sample goes to the ten largest clones.

The sample comes from a study of T cells and Merkel cell carcinoma outcomes (dated by TCRdb to 2018 to 2021). Turning to the overall study: The study looked at whether the tumor T-cell repertoire and T-cell density could predict clinical outcome in patients with Merkel cell carcinoma. Here is what the overall study found, with its caveats: The combination of T-cell repertoire features and T-cell density was reported to predict clinical outcomes in patients with Merkel cell carcinoma.

Samples came from patients with Merkel cell carcinoma. Specimen: tumor tissue from Merkel cell carcinoma. The receptor's source is a human donor with Merkel cell carcinoma. The sequence is built from TRBV19 and TRBJ2-5; the D region may be TRBD1 or TRBD2, each matching 6 bases equally. The DNA is as follows: TGTGCCAGTAGTCCCCGGGGGCATTCCCAAGAGACCCAGTACTTC. Translated, this gives CASSPRGHSQETQYF.